These 27 T cell receptor beta chains were sequenced from one sample in a study of blood T cell repertoires in COVID-19. Generated by immunoSEQ multiplex PCR, the TCRdb table keeps only in-frame clones and is missing some. The sample lists about 220,000 clones; about 85% were seen once. What was sequenced was peripheral blood. These receptors were collected from a man younger than 45 with active or convalescent COVID-19.

V usage is TRBV7-8 and J usage is TRBJ1-5; 8 bases agree with TRBD1. Trimming at V came to 5 bases and at J to 0 bases, leaving 9 bases not matched to a gene. This CDR3 is built from 17 residues. Germline assignment: CDR1 SGHVS and CDR2 FQNEAQ. CDR3 nucleotides: TGTGCCAGCAGCGTGGGACAGGTCGTTCATAGCAATCAGCCCCAGCATTTT. Protein product: CASSVGQVVHSNQPQHF. The whole variable domain, filled in from reference TRBV7-8 and TRBJ1-5, reads GAGVSQSPRYKVAKRGQDVALRCDPISGHVSLFWYQQALGQGPEFLTYFQNEAQLDKSGLPSDRFFAERPEGSVSTLKIQRTQQEDSAVYLCASSVGQVVHSNQPQHFGDGTRLSIL.

The rearrangement links TRBV6-4 to TRBJ2-3, with 12 bases that match TRBD2. This CDR3 is built from 16 residues. The ends lost 4 bases at V and 4 bases at J; junction bases unmatched: 6. CDR1 is MRHNA and CDR2 is SNTAGT in the germline V gene. CDR3 coding DNA: TGTGCCAGCAGTGTCTCACTAGCGGGAGGATCAGATACGCAGTATTTT. As protein: CASSVSLAGGSDTQYF.

V and J are TRBV18 and TRBJ2-2; D possibly corresponds to TRBD2 (5 bases). Germline V gene data show CDR1 as KGHSH and CDR2 as LQKENI. V shed 3 bases and J shed 3 bases, with 14 bases lying between them. This CDR3 has 16 amino acids. This CDR3 reads CASSPPSKRDTGELFF. CDR3 nucleotides: TGTGCCAGCTCACCCCCCAGCAAGAGGGACACCGGGGAGCTGTTTTTT. Full variable domain (outside the CDR3, taken from reference TRBV18 and TRBJ2-2): NAGVMQNPRHLVRRRGQEARLRCSPMKGHSHVYWYRQLPEEGLKFMVYLQKENIIDESGMPKERFSAEFPKEGPSILRIQQVVRGDSAAYFCASSPPSKRDTGELFFGEGSRLTVL.

V usage is TRBV25-1 and J usage is TRBJ1-5; 7 nucleotides line up with TRBD1. Germline V lookup: CDR1 MGHDK, CDR2 SYGVNS. The CDR3 consists of 15 residues. The trim removed 5 bases at V and 4 bases at J, leaving 8 bases unmatched. The CDR3 DNA sequence: TGTGCCAGCAGTCCCCAGGGGGGAGTAAATCAGCCCCAGCATTTT. Translated, it gives CASSPQGGVNQPQHF. Full variable domain (outside the CDR3, taken from reference TRBV25-1 and TRBJ1-5): EADIYQTPRYLVIGTGKKITLECSQTMGHDKMYWYQQDPGMELHLIHYSYGVNSTEKGDLSSESTVSRIRTEHFPLTLESARPSHTSQYLCASSPQGGVNQPQHFGDGTRLSIL.

This rearrangement joins TRBV19 to TRBJ2-1, with a tentative D call TRBD2 (6 bases). This CDR3 region has 14 residues. The V gene lost 7 bases and the J gene lost 4 bases, with 14 bases spanning the gap. Germline V gives CDR1 LNHDA, CDR2 SQIVND (reference sequence). CDR3 region: CASKPPGGYNEQFF. CDR3 nucleotide sequence: TGTGCCAGTAAGCCACCTGGGGGGTACAATGAGCAGTTCTTC.

The chain couples TRBV5-6 to TRBJ1-3; 8 bases are shared with TRBD1. The CDR3 totals 14 residues. CDR1 and CDR2 from the germline V gene are SGHDT and YYEEEE. The V gene end was trimmed by 6 bases and the J gene end by 4 bases; junction bases not matched to a gene: 6. This chain's CDR3 is CASTTGGSGNTIYF. In DNA form, the CDR3 reads TGTGCCAGCACCACAGGGGGATCGGGAAACACCATATATTTT.

The genes are TRBV10-3 and TRBJ1-2, with 9 bases identical to TRBD1. The CDR3 consists of 15 residues. Germline CDR1 and CDR2: ENHRY and SYGVKD. J lost 8 bases, V lost 2 bases, and 9 bases had no gene match. The CDR3 region has the DNA TGTGCCATCAGTGAGCCCGGGACAGGGCTTAGCGGCTACACCTTC. As protein: CAISEPGTGLSGYTF.

The chain is built from TRBV6-4 and TRBJ2-1; D possibly corresponds to TRBD2 (5 bases). V was trimmed by 3 bases and J by 10 bases, leaving 13 bases between them. Germline V lookup: CDR1 MRHNA, CDR2 SNTAGT. This CDR3 is 13 amino acids long. In DNA, the CDR3 is TGTGCCAGCAGTGAGGCGGACTCCGGGGAGCAGTTCTTC. Residues: CASSEADSGEQFF.

The chain combines TRBV19 with TRBJ1-6; D is ambiguous. The CDR3 spans 14 residues. The V gene lost 3 bases and the J gene lost 9 bases, with 12 bases spanning the gap. Germline-derived CDR1 and CDR2 are LNHDA and SQIVND (reference sequence). The chain's CDR3 is CASSIGGEGSPLHF. CDR3 nucleotides: TGTGCCAGTAGTATCGGCGGGGAAGGTTCACCCCTCCACTTT.

In its sample, this clone was seen a few times. This chain uses TRBV2 with TRBJ1-3; D is possibly TRBD1 (5 bases). Germline V gene data show CDR1 as SNHLY and CDR2 as FYNNEI. The V gene lost 7 bases and the J gene lost 2 bases, with 15 bases spanning the gap. This CDR3 is 15 amino acids long. CDR3 loop: CASNPLTDPGNTIYF. The CDR3 DNA follows: TGTGCCAGCAACCCCCTGACAGACCCTGGAAACACCATATATTTT.

The sample holds one count of this clone. The rearrangement links TRBV6-2 or TRBV6-3 to TRBJ1-1; TRBD1 matches 8 bases. CDR1 and CDR2 (germline): MNHEY, SVGEGT. J was trimmed by 4 bases and V by 2 bases; bases with no gene match: 3. There are 14 residues in the CDR3. The CDR3: CASSYTGGSTEAFF. In nucleotides, the CDR3 is TGTGCCAGCAGTTACACAGGGGGGAGCACTGAAGCTTTCTTT.

The chain joins TRBV7-9 to TRBJ2-7; D gene uncertain. The CDR3 loop spans 15 amino acids. In germline, CDR1 is SEHNR, CDR2 FQNEAQ (reference sequence). V lost 1 base and J lost 0, with 10 bases in between. CDR3 protein: CASSLGPDPSYEQYF. CDR3 nucleotide sequence: TGTGCCAGCAGCTTAGGTCCAGATCCCTCCTACGAGCAGTACTTC.

The chain couples TRBV9 to TRBJ1-2, with 7 bases fitting TRBD1. There are 15 residues in the CDR3. CDR1 SGDLS and CDR2 YYNGEE come from the germline V gene. J was trimmed by 2 bases and V by 4 bases; bases with no gene match: 8. The CDR3 DNA follows: TGTGCCAGCAGCCCGTCACCGGGACAGAACTATGGCTACACCTTC. This sequence encodes CASSPSPGQNYGYTF.

The chain links TRBV6-5 to TRBJ2-7, with D tentatively TRBD2 (5 bases). Per germline, CDR1 MNHEY and CDR2 SVGAGI. Trimming pared 0 bases from V and 3 bases from J, leaving 12 bases between. The CDR3 spans 15 residues. The chain's CDR3 is CASSYSAGLLYEQYF. The CDR3 coding sequence is TGTGCCAGCAGTTACTCGGCGGGTCTCCTCTACGAGCAGTACTTC.

The chain carries TRBV28 and TRBJ2-7, with 12 bases aligning to TRBD2. Germline CDR1 MDHEN, CDR2 SYDVKM. The ends lost 5 bases at V and 3 bases at J; junction bases unmatched: 5. This CDR3 spans 15 amino acids. Written as DNA, the CDR3 is TGTGCCAGCAGTGAGACTAGCGGGAGTCACTACGAGCAGTACTTC. It encodes CASSETSGSHYEQYF. Full variable domain (outside the CDR3, taken from reference TRBV28 and TRBJ2-7): DVKVTQSSRYLVKRTGEKVFLECVQDMDHENMFWYRQDPGLGLRLIYFSYDVKMKEKGDIPEGYSVSREKKERFSLILESASTNQTSMYLCASSETSGSHYEQYFGPGTRLTVT.

This chain connects TRBV7-9 to TRBJ2-1; D perhaps matches TRBD2 (5 bases). There are 16 residues in the CDR3. V dropped 5 bases and J dropped 0 bases, with 14 bases sitting between them. Per germline, CDR1 SEHNR and CDR2 FQNEAQ (reference sequence). CDR3 coding DNA: TGTGCCAGCAGCACCTCTAGCAACCACTCCTACAATGAGCAGTTCTTC. Translation: CASSTSSNHSYNEQFF.

The chain combines TRBV7-3 with TRBJ2-6, with D possibly matching TRBD2 (6 bases). Germline CDR1 reads SGHTA; CDR2 reads FQGTGA. Trimming cost V 5 bases and J 1 base, with 15 bases left between them. The CDR3 spans 17 residues. CDR3 DNA: TGTGCCAGCAGCCCCCCAGGCGGGGCGTCTGGGGCCAACGTCCTGACTTTC. This translates into CASSPPGGASGANVLTF.

This clone was observed a few times. The chain employs TRBV7-8 and TRBJ2-1; D gene unclear. There are 13 residues in the CDR3. Trimming took 1 base from V and 7 from J, leaving 8 bases between them. Germline V CDR1 and CDR2: SGHVS, FQNEAQ. The CDR3 nucleotides read TGTGCCAGCAGCTTAGATCCTTCGAATGAGCAGTTCTTC. Translating gives CASSLDPSNEQFF.

The J gene is TRBJ2-4, the V gene TRBV4-3; TRBD1 might be the D (5 bases). V shed 0 bases and J shed 5 bases, with 8 bases lying between them. The CDR3 length is 14 residues. CDR1 and CDR2 (germline): LGHNA, YSLEER. For the CDR3, the DNA is TGCGCCAGCAGCCAAGAAGGCAGGGAAAACATTCAGTACTTC. Protein sequence: CASSQEGRENIQYF.

This chain connects TRBV7-9 to TRBJ2-7, with 11 bases aligning to TRBD1. The germline V gene encodes CDR1 SEHNR and CDR2 FQNEAQ (reference sequence). V lost 5 bases and J lost 4; bases outside the gene matches: 7. CDR3 length: 15 residues. The CDR3 region has the DNA TGTGCCAGCAGCAAAGGACAGGGGGCTTGGTACGAGCAGTACTTC. Its protein product is CASSKGQGAWYEQYF. The entire variable domain, with the rest obtained from reference TRBV7-9 and TRBJ2-7, is as follows: DTGVSQNPRHKITKRGQNVTFRCDPISEHNRLYWYRQTLGQGPEFLTYFQNEAQLEKSRLLSDRFSAERPKGSFSTLEIQRTEQGDSAMYLCASSKGQGAWYEQYFGPGTRLTVT.

The chain has TRBV12-5 and TRBJ2-2; weak D call: TRBD2 (6 bases). CDR3 length equals 15 residues. The germline V gene has CDR1 LGHNT and CDR2 FRNRAP. The ends were cut back, 5 bases at V and 4 bases at J, with 14 bases in the middle. The CDR3: CASGISGPLTGELFF. In DNA form, the CDR3 reads TGTGCTAGTGGTATCAGCGGGCCTCTCACCGGGGAGCTGTTTTTT.

CDR3 protein: CASYQQGARYEQYF. CDR3 DNA sequence: TGTGCCAGCTATCAACAGGGGGCGCGCTACGAGCAGTACTTC. The chain recombines TRBV28 with TRBJ2-7, with 9 bases that match TRBD1. Germline CDR1 is MDHEN and CDR2 is SYDVKM. The CDR3 is made up of 14 amino acids. The V and J ends lost 8 bases and 3 bases, in that order; junction bases with no gene match: 8.

This chain joins TRBV7-9 and TRBJ2-7; TRBD2 agrees at 10 bases. After removal of 2 bases from V and 7 bases from J, the junction contained 5 bases not matched to a gene. The length of the CDR3 is 14 residues. CDR1 and CDR2 from the germline V gene are SEHNR and FQNEAQ (reference sequence). The CDR3 protein is CASSLTSGVGEQYF. For the CDR3, the DNA is TGTGCCAGCAGCTTAACTAGCGGGGTGGGGGAGCAGTACTTC.

This clone was counted a single time. The chain uses TRBV13 and TRBJ2-7; D might be TRBD2 (5 bases). Per the germline V gene, CDR1 is PRHDT and CDR2 is FYEKMQ (reference sequence). V was shortened by 4 bases and J by 4 bases, with 20 bases between the two germline ends. CDR3 length equals 16 residues. CDR3 nucleotides: TGTGCCAGCAGCTACGTCCGCGGGCAAGTCGAATACGAGCAGTACTTC. Translation gives CASSYVRGQVEYEQYF. The full variable domain, its missing parts supplied by reference TRBV13 and TRBJ2-7, is AAGVIQSPRHLIKEKRETATLKCYPIPRHDTVYWYQQGPGQDPQFLISFYEKMQSDKGSIPDRFSAQQFSDYHSELNMSSLELGDSALYFCASSYVRGQVEYEQYFGPGTRLTVT.

The J gene is TRBJ2-5, the V gene TRBV4-3; TRBD1 is a possible D gene (5 bases). From germline, CDR1 is LGHNA and CDR2 YSLEER. The CDR3 loop spans 14 amino acids. V lost 3 bases to trimming and J lost 0 bases, with 8 bases between them. CDR3 nucleotide sequence: TGCGCCAGCAGCCACCTGACAGACCAAGAGACCCAGTACTTC. It specifies CASSHLTDQETQYF.

V and J are TRBV4-3 and TRBJ1-6; tentatively, D is TRBD1 (6 bases). This CDR3 is built from 21 residues. V was trimmed by 0 bases and J by 2 bases, leaving 23 bases between them. In germline, CDR1 is LGHNA, CDR2 YSLEER. CDR3 sequence reads: CASSQDWSPGQGKTYNSPLHF. CDR3 DNA: TGCGCCAGCAGCCAAGATTGGTCCCCTGGGCAGGGGAAGACCTATAATTCACCCCTCCACTTT.

This clone was recorded a few times. The chain has TRBV7-9 and TRBJ1-6; possible D gene TRBD1, 6 bases. Trimming cost V 3 bases and J 10 bases, with 16 bases left between them. CDR3 size: 15 residues. The germline gives CDR1 SEHNR, CDR2 FQNEAQ (reference sequence). The CDR3 is CASSFPAGQGSPLHF. CDR3 nucleotide sequence: TGTGCCAGCAGCTTCCCAGCTGGGCAGGGGTCACCCCTCCACTTT.